The clone carrying this TCR beta chain was recorded at least ten times. Antigen unknown. Unique molecular identifier tags were affixed to discrete cDNA molecules. TCRdb re-called the 5' RACE reads through MiXCR, storing one row per CDR3 protein. The sample holds roughly 40,000 distinct CDR3 sequences, roughly 5% seen once. The CDR3 is 14 residues long. The germline gives CDR1 SGHRS, CDR2 YFSETQ. V shed 4 bases, J shed 2 bases, and the junction held 6 bases outside the gene matches. This entry belongs to a study of early T cells in non-severe SARS-CoV-2 infection. Study-wide points: Anti-spike CD8 responses were favored in VDJdb matching, and private and CD4 specificities were missed.

This receptor was obtained from an adult who was a healthcare worker with PCR-confirmed SARS-CoV-2 infection or an uninfected control (not recorded which). Sequencing was done on a sample of whole blood. The rearrangement links TRBV5-1 to TRBJ2-7; TRBD1 matches 7 bases. The CDR3 nucleotides are TGCGCCAGCAGCCAAACAGGGGAGCCCTACGAGCAGTACTTC. Encoded protein: CASSQTGEPYEQYF.